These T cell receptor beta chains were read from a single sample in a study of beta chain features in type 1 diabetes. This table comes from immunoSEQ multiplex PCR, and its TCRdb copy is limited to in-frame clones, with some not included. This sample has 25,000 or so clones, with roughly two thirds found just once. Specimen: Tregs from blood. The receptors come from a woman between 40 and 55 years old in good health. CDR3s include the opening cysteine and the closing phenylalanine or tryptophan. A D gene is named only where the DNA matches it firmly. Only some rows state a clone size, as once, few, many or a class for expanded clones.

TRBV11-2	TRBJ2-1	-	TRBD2	TGTGCCAGCAGCTTACGAAGTGGGGGGGTACTTAAAACGTACAATGAGCAGTTCTTC	CASSLRSGGVLKTYNEQFF
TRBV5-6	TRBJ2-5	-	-	TGTGCCAGCAGCTTGAGATCCGGGGGGCGCTTACCGGAAGAGACCCAGTACTTC	CASSLRSGGRLPEETQYF
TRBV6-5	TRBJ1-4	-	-	TGTGCCAGCAGTTACTCTCCGTCGGCGGTTGAAAAACTGTTTTTT	CASSYSPSAVEKLFF
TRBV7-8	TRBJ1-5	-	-	TGTGCCAGCAGCCTAACTCCGGGTCAGCCCCAGCATTTT	CASSLTPGQPQHF
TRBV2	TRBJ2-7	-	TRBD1	TGTGCCAGCAGTCGGACAGGGAGTTTTTTGGGGAGCTCCTACGAGCAGTACTTC	CASSRTGSFLGSSYEQYF
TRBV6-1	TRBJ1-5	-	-	TGTGCCAGCAGTTCCCAGGGCCGGCCGAATCAGCCCCAGCATTTT	CASSSQGRPNQPQHF
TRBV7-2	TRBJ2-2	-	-	TGTGCCAGCAGCCCAAACACGGGGTCGAACACCGGGGAGCTGTTTTTT	CASSPNTGSNTGELFF
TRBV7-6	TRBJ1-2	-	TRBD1	TGTGCCAGCAGCTCCGGACAGGGGGCCTACACCTTC	CASSSGQGAYTF
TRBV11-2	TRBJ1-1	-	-	TGTGCCAGCAGGTACAGGGCGGGCACTGAAGCTTTCTTT	CASRYRAGTEAFF
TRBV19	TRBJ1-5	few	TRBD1	TGTGCCAGTAGTATCGACAGGGTAGGGGGTCAGCCCCAGCATTTT	CASSIDRVGGQPQHF
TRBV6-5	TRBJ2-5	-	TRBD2	TGTGCCAGCAGCCCAGCGGGAAGGGGTGGTGAGACCCAGTACTTC	CASSPAGRGGETQYF
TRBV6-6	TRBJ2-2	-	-	TGTGCCAGCAGTACTCCAGGGGAAGGGCTGTTTTTT	CASSTPGEGLFF
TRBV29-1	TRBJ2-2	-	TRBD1	TGCAGCGTTAGACGACAGGGGGCGACCGGGGAGCTGTTTTTT	CSVRRQGATGELFF
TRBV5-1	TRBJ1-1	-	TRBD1	TGCGCCAGCAGCAGAGGGGGACAGCGAGGAACTGAAGCTTTCTTT	CASSRGGQRGTEAFF
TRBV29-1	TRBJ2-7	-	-	TGCAGCGCCCGGGAAGGGACATACGAGCAGTACTTC	CSAREGTYEQYF
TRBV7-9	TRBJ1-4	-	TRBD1	TGTGCCAGCAGCACGACGAGACAGGGGGGAAATGAAAAACTGTTTTTT	CASSTTRQGGNEKLFF
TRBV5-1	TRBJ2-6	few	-	TGCGCCAGCAGCTTGGTCCCTGGGGCAACTGGGGCCAACGTCCTGACTTTC	CASSLVPGATGANVLTF
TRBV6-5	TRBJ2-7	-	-	TGTGCCAGCAGCCCCCCGCTCGGTACCCACGAGCAGTACTTC	CASSPPLGTHEQYF
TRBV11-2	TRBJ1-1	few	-	TGTGCCAGCTCGCCTGTCCGGGACACAGCTTTCTTT	CASSPVRDTAFF
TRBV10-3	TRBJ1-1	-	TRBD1	TGTGCCATCACGGGACAGGGGAACACTGAAGCTTTCTTT	CAITGQGNTEAFF
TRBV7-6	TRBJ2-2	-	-	TGTGCCAGCAGCTTACGCCCCACCAGGGGATGGCGGAACACCGGGGAGCTGTTTTTT	CASSLRPTRGWRNTGELFF
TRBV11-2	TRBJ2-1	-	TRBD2	TGTGCCAGCAGCCCGGGACTAGTCCGAGATGAGCAGTTCTTC	CASSPGLVRDEQFF
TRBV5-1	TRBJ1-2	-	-	TGCGCCAGCAGCTACACCCGGGACATGGTGGCCTACACCTTC	CASSYTRDMVAYTF
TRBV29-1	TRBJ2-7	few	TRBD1	TGCAGCGTTGAAAAAAGGGGGGACAGGGCGAAGTCCGAGCAGTACTTC	CSVEKRGDRAKSEQYF
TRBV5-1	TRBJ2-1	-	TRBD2	TGCGCCAGCAGCGCGGGACTAGCGGGGAATGAGCAGTTCTTC	CASSAGLAGNEQFF
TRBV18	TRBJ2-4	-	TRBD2	TGTGCCAGCTCACCGAGGATTTCAGGATTAGCGGGGGGTAACATTCAGTACTTC	CASSPRISGLAGGNIQYF
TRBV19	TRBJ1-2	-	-	TGTGCCAGTAGTCCCGGCAGGGTGGGAGGCTACACCTTC	CASSPGRVGGYTF
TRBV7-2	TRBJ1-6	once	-	TGTGCCAGCAGCTCTCGGGGTTCCTATAATTCACCCCTCCACTTT	CASSSRGSYNSPLHF
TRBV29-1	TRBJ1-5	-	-	TGCAGCGCGAGGACAGATAGCAATCAGCCCCAGCATTTT	CSARTDSNQPQHF
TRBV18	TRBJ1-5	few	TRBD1	TGTGCCAGCTCACCACCGGGACAGGCCAATCAGCCCCAGCATTTT	CASSPPGQANQPQHF
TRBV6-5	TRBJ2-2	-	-	TGTGCCAGCAGCCCCAGGAGGGCCGGGGAGCTGTTTTTT	CASSPRRAGELFF
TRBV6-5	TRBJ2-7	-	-	TGTGCCAGCAGTTACCGAAACCCAGGTAGCTCCTACGAGCAGTACTTC	CASSYRNPGSSYEQYF
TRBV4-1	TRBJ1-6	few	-	TGCGCCAGCAGCCCGACCCTGGGGCCTGGGGTCGGTTCACCCCTCCACTTT	CASSPTLGPGVGSPLHF
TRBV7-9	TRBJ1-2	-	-	TGCGCCAGCAGCCAAGATCGGTTCAGCAAGGGGTATGGCTACACCTTC	CASSQDRFSKGYGYTF
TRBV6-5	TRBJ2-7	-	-	TGTGCCACCACCCGGGACACTAGCTACGAGCAGTACTTC	CATTRDTSYEQYF
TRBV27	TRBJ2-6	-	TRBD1	TGTGCCAGCAGCGACAGGGTTCTAGCTGGGGCCAACGTCCTGACTTTC	CASSDRVLAGANVLTF
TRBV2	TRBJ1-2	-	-	TGTGCCAGCGGACAGCATACTAACTATGGCTACACCTTC	CASGQHTNYGYTF
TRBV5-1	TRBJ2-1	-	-	TGCGCCAGCAGCTTTACAGGAGAGCAGTTCTTC	CASSFTGEQFF
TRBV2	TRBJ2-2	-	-	TGTGCCAGCATTAGGGAGGTGAACACCGGGGAGCTGTTTTTT	CASIREVNTGELFF
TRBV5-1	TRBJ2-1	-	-	TGCGCCAGCAGCTTGGGAGGCGGGGTAAGCTCCTACAATGAGCAGTTCTTC	CASSLGGGVSSYNEQFF
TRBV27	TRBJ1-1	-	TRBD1	TGTGCCAGCAGTAAACAGGGGGGGGACACTGAAGCTTTCTTT	CASSKQGGDTEAFF
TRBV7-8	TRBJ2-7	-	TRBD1	TGTGCCAGCAGCTTGGGGACAGCCTCCTACGAGCAGTACTTC	CASSLGTASYEQYF
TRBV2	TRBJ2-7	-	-	TGTGCCAGCCTCCCACCTAGCTCCTACGAGCAGTACTTC	CASLPPSSYEQYF